This is a list of T cell receptor beta chains from one sample in a study of shared clonotypes between healthy human individuals. Profiled with immunoSEQ multiplex PCR; TCRdb holds only in-frame clones, not every one. The repertoire consists of a few million clones, with under 95% occurring once and the leading ten covering approximately 0.41%. Sequencing input: naive CD4+ T cells from PBMCs. Receptors originate from a man aged 18 to 30 in good health. Some clones in this sample may be carry-over from other donors' samples. The CDR3 runs from the conserved cysteine through the conserved F or W. Fields, in order: J gene, V gene, clone size, D gene, CDR3 protein, CDR3 DNA. D genes are given only for firm matches. Rows give clone size only sometimes, using once, few, many, or a class for an expanded clone.

j_call: TRBJ1-4
v_call: TRBV10-3
clone_size: .
d_call: TRBD1
cdr3_aa: CAISRDRGTSGEKLFF
cdr3_nt: TGTGCCATCAGTCGGGACAGGGGCACCTCGGGGGAAAAACTGTTTTTT

j_call: TRBJ2-3
v_call: TRBV7-8
clone_size: .
d_call: TRBD2
cdr3_aa: CASSLSGSGPDTQYF
cdr3_nt: TGTGCCAGCAGCTTAAGCGGGAGCGGGCCAGATACGCAGTATTTT

j_call: TRBJ2-7
v_call: TRBV7-2
clone_size: .
d_call: TRBD1
cdr3_aa: CASSLRTGAFSYEQYF
cdr3_nt: TGTGCCAGCAGCTTAAGGACAGGGGCCTTCTCCTACGAGCAGTACTTC

j_call: TRBJ1-4
v_call: TRBV9
clone_size: once
d_call: TRBD1
cdr3_aa: CASSVGQGGGEKLFF
cdr3_nt: TGTGCCAGCAGCGTAGGACAGGGGGGCGGTGAAAAACTGTTTTTT

j_call: TRBJ2-1
v_call: TRBV5-1
clone_size: .
d_call: TRBD2
cdr3_aa: CASSPTRLADLLEQFF
cdr3_nt: TGCGCCAGCAGCCCAACCCGACTAGCGGATCTATTAGAGCAGTTCTTC

j_call: TRBJ1-2
v_call: TRBV6-6
clone_size: .
d_call: TRBD1
cdr3_aa: CASSSTGDYGYTF
cdr3_nt: TGTGCCAGCAGTTCAACAGGGGATTATGGCTACACCTTC

j_call: TRBJ1-1
v_call: TRBV28
clone_size: .
d_call: .
cdr3_aa: CASSSPGHLANTEAFF
cdr3_nt: TGTGCCAGCAGCTCACCGGGACACCTTGCGAACACTGAAGCTTTCTTT

j_call: TRBJ2-2
v_call: TRBV18
clone_size: .
d_call: .
cdr3_aa: CASPSPGGANTGELFF
cdr3_nt: TGTGCCAGCCCATCTCCCGGGGGTGCGAACACCGGGGAGCTGTTTTTT

j_call: TRBJ2-7
v_call: TRBV14
clone_size: .
d_call: TRBD2
cdr3_aa: CASSAQGLAGAPLYEQYF
cdr3_nt: TGTGCCAGCAGCGCCCAAGGACTAGCGGGAGCCCCCCTTTACGAGCAGTACTTC

j_call: TRBJ1-2
v_call: TRBV28
clone_size: .
d_call: .
cdr3_aa: CASRETGPGYTF
cdr3_nt: TGTGCCAGCAGAGAGACAGGTCCGGGCTACACCTTC

j_call: TRBJ2-5
v_call: TRBV11-2
clone_size: .
d_call: .
cdr3_aa: CASSRQEETQYF
cdr3_nt: TGTGCCAGCAGCCGACAGGAAGAGACCCAGTACTTC

j_call: TRBJ2-7
v_call: TRBV20-1
clone_size: .
d_call: .
cdr3_aa: CSALGGYEQYF
cdr3_nt: TGCAGTGCCTTAGGAGGCTACGAGCAGTACTTC

j_call: TRBJ1-5
v_call: TRBV9
clone_size: once
d_call: .
cdr3_aa: CASSGFNGGNQPQHF
cdr3_nt: TGTGCCAGTTCGGGCTTCAACGGGGGCAATCAGCCCCAGCATTTT

j_call: TRBJ2-1
v_call: TRBV7-3
clone_size: .
d_call: .
cdr3_aa: CASSIDSYNEQFF
cdr3_nt: TGTGCCAGCAGCATCGACAGTTACAATGAGCAGTTCTTC

j_call: TRBJ2-1
v_call: TRBV4-2
clone_size: once
d_call: TRBD1
cdr3_aa: CASSQSRGMNEQFF
cdr3_nt: TGTGCCAGCAGCCAAAGCAGGGGGATGAATGAGCAGTTCTTC

j_call: TRBJ2-1
v_call: TRBV27
clone_size: .
d_call: TRBD2
cdr3_aa: CASTTRGGFGIEQFF
cdr3_nt: TGTGCCAGCACCACTAGGGGAGGGTTTGGGATTGAGCAGTTCTTC